This is a list of T cell receptor beta chains from one sample in a study of blood T cell repertoires in COVID-19. Sequencing used immunoSEQ multiplex PCR; TCRdb keeps in-frame clones, though not all of them. The repertoire holds about 160,000 clones, with 80% as singletons. Material: PBMCs or T cells enriched from blood (not recorded which). All receptors come from a woman aged 60-75 years who had recovered from COVID-19. Each CDR3 is given with its conserved first and last residue. A D gene is named only where the DNA matches it firmly. Size is stated for part of the rows, as once, few or many counts, or as a class when the clone is expanded.

v_call,clone_size,j_call,d_call,cdr3_aa,cdr3_nt
TRBV24-1,-,TRBJ2-2,TRBD1,CATSDLDRAGTGELFF,TGTGCCACCAGTGACTTGGACAGGGCTGGCACCGGGGAGCTGTTTTTT
TRBV18,-,TRBJ2-1,-,CASDFQGLGNEQFF,TGTGCCAGCGATTTTCAGGGTTTAGGGAATGAGCAGTTCTTC
TRBV9,once,TRBJ2-1,TRBD2,CASSVGIAGGTNEQFF,TGTGCCAGCAGCGTAGGAATAGCGGGGGGGACGAATGAGCAGTTCTTC
TRBV24-1,-,TRBJ1-5,-,CATSDVDRYQPQHF,TGTGCCACCAGTGATGTAGACAGGTATCAGCCCCAGCATTTT
TRBV7-9,-,TRBJ1-5,TRBD1,CASSSPRDRDHQPQHF,TGTGCCAGCAGCTCTCCCCGGGACAGGGACCATCAGCCCCAGCATTTT
TRBV5-4,-,TRBJ1-5,-,CASSPPPPQHF,TGTGCCAGCAGCCCCCCCCCACCCCAGCATTTT
TRBV4-2,-,TRBJ2-3,TRBD2,CASSQETRGGPSDTQYF,TGTGCCAGCAGCCAAGAAACCCGCGGGGGGCCCTCGGATACGCAGTATTTT
TRBV5-1,-,TRBJ1-4,-,CASSLEGVEKLFF,TGCGCCAGCAGCTTGGAAGGGGTTGAAAAACTGTTTTTT
TRBV10-2,-,TRBJ2-6,-,CASSEPRAGANVLTF,TGCGCCAGCAGTGAGCCGAGGGCAGGGGCCAACGTCCTGACTTTC
TRBV5-1,-,TRBJ2-7,TRBD1,CASSIHPQGQASKYF,TGCGCCAGCAGCATACATCCCCAGGGACAGGCCTCTAAGTACTTC
TRBV24-1,-,TRBJ2-1,TRBD2,CATSDTPQNSGGPGQFF,TGTGCCACCAGTGATACCCCTCAGAATAGCGGGGGCCCTGGACAGTTCTTC
TRBV6-1,-,TRBJ1-5,-,CASSEFSLSNQPQHF,TGTGCCAGCAGTGAGTTTTCTCTAAGCAATCAGCCCCAGCATTTT
TRBV7-6,-,TRBJ2-5,TRBD2,CASSLAAGGPETQYF,TGTGCCAGCAGCTTAGCCGCGGGGGGGCCAGAGACCCAGTACTTC
TRBV5-1,-,TRBJ1-1,TRBD1,CASSPMPGQGSSEAFF,TGCGCCAGCAGCCCAATGCCCGGACAGGGGAGTTCTGAAGCTTTCTTT
TRBV2,-,TRBJ2-4,-,CASSEGQTAKNIQYF,TGTGCCAGCAGTGAGGGGCAGACGGCCAAAAACATTCAGTACTTC
TRBV7-2,-,TRBJ1-1,-,CASGAQGNTEAFF,TGTGCCAGCGGCGCACAGGGGAACACTGAAGCTTTCTTT
TRBV3-1/TRBV3-2,-,TRBJ1-2,-,CASSQDQAGVRGYTF,TGTGCCAGCAGCCAAGATCAGGCAGGGGTAAGGGGCTACACCTTC
TRBV2,once,TRBJ2-7,TRBD1,CASSEEPGQTYEQYF,TGTGCCAGCAGTGAAGAACCGGGACAGACCTACGAGCAGTACTTC
TRBV14,-,TRBJ1-2,-,CASSQIVGRDYGYTF,TGTGCCAGCAGCCAAATCGTGGGCAGAGACTATGGCTACACCTTC
TRBV2,-,TRBJ2-7,-,CASSPGYEQYF,TGTGCCAGCAGTCCCGGTTACGAGCAGTACTTC
TRBV6-6,-,TRBJ1-5,TRBD1,CASRGRDRDNQPQHF,TGTGCCAGCAGAGGCCGGGACAGAGACAATCAGCCCCAGCATTTT
TRBV29-1,-,TRBJ1-5,-,CSVSQGGGQPQHF,TGCAGCGTATCACAGGGTGGGGGCCAGCCCCAGCATTTT
TRBV18,-,TRBJ1-2,-,CASSPDSLYGYTF,TGTGCCAGCTCACCAGACAGCCTCTATGGCTACACCTTC
TRBV14,-,TRBJ1-1,TRBD1,CASSSNRQGWGLNTEAFF,TGTGCCAGCAGTTCCAACCGACAGGGGTGGGGGTTGAACACTGAAGCTTTCTTT
TRBV24-1,-,TRBJ2-7,TRBD1,CATSPGTGYYEQYF,TGTGCCACCAGTCCCGGGACAGGGTACTACGAGCAGTACTTC
TRBV5-8,-,TRBJ1-1,TRBD1,CASSPRTGEVNKNTEAFF,TGTGCCAGCAGCCCCAGGACAGGGGAAGTAAACAAGAACACTGAAGCTTTCTTT
TRBV5-6,-,TRBJ2-5,TRBD2,CASSSPTSGAPGTQYF,TGTGCCAGCAGCTCCCCGACTAGCGGGGCCCCGGGGACCCAGTACTTC
TRBV19,-,TRBJ2-7,-,CASSIEGGYEQYF,TGTGCCAGTAGTATCGAGGGAGGCTACGAGCAGTACTTC
TRBV20-1,-,TRBJ2-3,TRBD1,CSASRTGVYTDTQYF,TGCAGTGCTAGTCGGACAGGGGTTTACACAGATACGCAGTATTTT
TRBV9,-,TRBJ1-5,TRBD1,CASSVAGGPNQPQHF,TGTGCCAGCAGCGTAGCAGGGGGGCCCAATCAGCCCCAGCATTTT
TRBV11-2,-,TRBJ2-5,TRBD2,CASSFSSGGPQETQYF,TGTGCCAGCAGCTTCTCTAGCGGGGGCCCCCAAGAGACCCAGTACTTC
TRBV19,-,TRBJ1-5,-,CASSIGSSGGPQPQHF,TGTGCCAGTAGTATAGGGTCCAGCGGAGGGCCCCAACCCCAGCATTTT